This T cell receptor (beta chain) was captured by sequencing in a study of human T cells and chemical hapten exposure. Study details: Enrolled patients were predominantly female and had alopecia areata, totalis or universalis.

Unique molecular identifiers were attached to individual cDNA molecules within the library. TCRdb re-called the RACE reads with MiXCR, one entry per CDR3 protein. The profile shows about 190,000 distinct CDR3 sequences, more than 20% of them singletons. General study results and limits: Against controls, expanded TCRs gave rise to significantly more large CDR3 similarity clusters.

To note about this clonotype: No antigen is known for it.

Germline V gene lookup returns CDR1 SGHTA and CDR2 FQGNSA. The CDR3 totals 14 residues. The ends were cut back, 7 bases at V and 6 bases at J, with 16 bases in the middle. Time point specified: patch test 3, about 24 weeks after DPC sensitization. Treatment reported: therapeutic diphenylcyclopropenone sensitization with weekly scalp DPC. This receptor was obtained from a middle-aged woman with alopecia areata. Some clones in this sample may be carry-over from other donors' samples. The gene calls are TRBV7-2 and TRBJ2-1; D not certain. Material: whole blood, obtained in connection with sensitization to the hapten diphenylcyclopropenone (DPC). The CDR3, as DNA: TGTGCCAGCACCCGCCCACCGAGGTTCAATGAGCAGTTCTTC. Amino acids: CASTRPPRFNEQFF.